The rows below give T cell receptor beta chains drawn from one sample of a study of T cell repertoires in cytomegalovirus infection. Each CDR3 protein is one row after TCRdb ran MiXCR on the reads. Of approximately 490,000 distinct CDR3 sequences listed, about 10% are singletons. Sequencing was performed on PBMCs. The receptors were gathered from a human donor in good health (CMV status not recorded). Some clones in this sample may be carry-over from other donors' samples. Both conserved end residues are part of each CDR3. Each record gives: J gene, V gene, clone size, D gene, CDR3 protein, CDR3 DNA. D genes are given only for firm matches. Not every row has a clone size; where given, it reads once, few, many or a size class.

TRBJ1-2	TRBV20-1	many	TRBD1	CLPGGVYNYGYTF	TGCCTCCCAGGGGGGGTCTATAACTATGGCTACACCTTC
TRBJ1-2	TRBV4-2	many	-	CASSQGRGGGDYGYTF	TGTGCCAGCAGCCAAGGCAGGGGAGGGGGGGACTATGGCTACACCTTC
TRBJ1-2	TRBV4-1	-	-	CASSQALHTGLDYGYTF	TGCGCCAGCAGCCAGGCCCTTCATACAGGGTTGGACTATGGCTACACCTTC
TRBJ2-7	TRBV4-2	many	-	CASSQDQASSGNEQYF	TGTGCCAGCAGCCAAGATCAGGCTAGCTCGGGGAACGAGCAGTACTTC
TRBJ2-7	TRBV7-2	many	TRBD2	CASSAVLAGSYEQYF	TGTGCCAGCAGCGCCGTTCTAGCGGGCTCCTACGAGCAGTACTTC
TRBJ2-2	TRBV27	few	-	CASSLNHGELFF	TGTGCCAGCAGTTTGAACCACGGGGAGCTGTTTTTT
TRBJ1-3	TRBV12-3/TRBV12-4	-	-	CASGQGYTIYF	TGTGCCAGCGGGCAGGGGTACACCATATATTTT
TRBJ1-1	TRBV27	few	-	CASSFRPPEAFF	TGTGCCAGCAGTTTTCGGCCCCCTGAAGCTTTCTTT
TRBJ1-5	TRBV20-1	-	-	CSARAPIDGQPQHF	TGCAGTGCTAGAGCCCCGATTGACGGTCAGCCCCAGCATTTT
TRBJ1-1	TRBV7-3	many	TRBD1	CASSLNFPGQGIGTEAFF	TGTGCCAGCAGCTTAAATTTCCCGGGACAGGGCATAGGTACTGAAGCTTTCTTT
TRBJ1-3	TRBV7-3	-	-	CASSLVGGSSGNTIYF	TGTGCCAGCAGCTTAGTTGGGGGATCGTCTGGAAACACCATATATTTT
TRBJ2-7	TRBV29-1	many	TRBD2	CSTRGVSGTKDYEQYF	TGCAGCACCCGCGGGGTGTCCGGGACTAAGGACTACGAGCAGTACTTC
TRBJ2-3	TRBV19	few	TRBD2	CASTKTSGRFGDTQYF	TGTGCCAGTACCAAGACTAGCGGGAGGTTTGGGGATACGCAGTATTTT
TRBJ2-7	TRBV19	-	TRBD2	CASSGSGSLLSF	TGTGCCAGTAGCGGCAGCGGGAGCCTTCTGTCCTTC
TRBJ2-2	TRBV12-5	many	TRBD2	CASGSGLAGNTGELFF	TGTGCTAGTGGTTCCGGACTAGCGGGGAACACCGGGGAGCTGTTTTTT
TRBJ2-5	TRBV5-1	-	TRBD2	CASSQGLGVGETQYF	TGCGCCAGCAGCCAGGGACTAGGGGTCGGAGAGACCCAGTACTTC